The next 3 T cell receptor beta chains were all read from a single sample in a study of cytomegalovirus exposure and HLA in healthy donors. The PCR employed 60 Vbeta primers together with 13 Jbeta primers. Produced via immunoSEQ multiplex PCR; TCRdb's table is partial and in-frame only. The sample records around 180,000 clones, 80% being singletons. The sample comprised PBMCs. These receptors came from a man under 40 in good health and CMV-seropositive.

This clone has a single count. The chain uses TRBV30 and TRBJ1-6; D remains ambiguous. CDR3 size: 13 residues. Trimming pared 4 bases from V and 9 bases from J, leaving 13 bases between. Germline V gene lookup returns CDR1 GTSNPN and CDR2 SVGIG (reference sequence). CDR3 amino acids: CAWNPPVFSPLHF. For the CDR3, the DNA is TGTGCCTGGAATCCACCAGTTTTTTCACCCCTCCACTTT. Looking up the rest from reference TRBV30 and TRBJ1-6 gives the full variable domain: SQTIHQWPATLVQPVGSPLSLECTVEGTSNPNLYWYRQAAGRGLQLLFYSVGIGQISSEVPQNLSASRPQDRQFILSSKKLLLSDSGFYLCAWNPPVFSPLHFGNGTRLTVT.

Comments on this clone: Other DNA sequences of this sample code for an identical CDR3. The gene calls are TRBV7-3 and TRBJ2-1, with D possibly TRBD1 on 5 matching bases. Per the germline V gene, CDR1 is SGHTA and CDR2 is FQGTGA. V lost 4 bases and J 6 bases, leaving 10 bases between the germline ends. The CDR3 is 13 amino acids. The CDR3 sequence: CASSSQGRNEQFF. As DNA, the CDR3 is TGTGCCAGCAGCTCCCAGGGTCGCAATGAGCAGTTCTTC.

The gene calls are TRBV9 and TRBJ2-1; possibly TRBD2 for D (5 bases). Germline assignment: CDR1 SGDLS and CDR2 YYNGEE. Trimming took off 5 bases at V and 4 bases at J, with 25 bases between the two ends. The CDR3 extends over 18 amino acids. CDR3 residues: CASSFSPSVRGPYNEQFF. In DNA form, the CDR3 reads TGTGCCAGCAGTTTCTCTCCCTCGGTACGGGGTCCGTACAATGAGCAGTTCTTC.